Shown below are 26 T cell receptor beta chains from a single sample sequenced in a study of shared clonotypes between healthy human individuals. TCRdb's table, derived via immunoSEQ multiplex PCR, lists solely in-frame clones and lacks some. Among nearly 1,000,000 clones listed, over 60% were seen once. What was sequenced was memory CD4+ T cells sorted from blood. Specified subset: CD45RA-negative fraction. These receptors all stem from a man between 18 and 29 years old in good health.

V and J are TRBV6-5 and TRBJ1-5; no clear D. The germline V gene has CDR1 MNHEY and CDR2 SVGAGI. This CDR3 comprises 14 residues. The V end was cut by 5 bases, the J end by 3 bases, with 11 bases between. CDR3 sequence (DNA): TGTGCCAGCAGTGCTACCGGGAACAATCAGCCCCAGCATTTT. Residues: CASSATGNNQPQHF.

The chain joins TRBV4-2 to TRBJ1-5; a possible D gene is TRBD1 (5 bases). Trimming shortened V by 4 bases and J by 7 bases, and 17 bases separated the two germline ends. CDR1 and CDR2 from the germline V gene are LGHNA and YNFKEQ. This CDR3 has 15 amino acids. The CDR3 DNA sequence: TGTGCCAGCAGCCTCAACAAGGGGAGCGGGCAGCCCCAGCATTTT. Its translation is CASSLNKGSGQPQHF.

At least ten counts were recorded for this clone. Other DNA sequences of this sample code for an identical CDR3. The chain links TRBV6-5 to TRBJ2-3; D is ambiguous. Trimming shortened V by 9 bases and J by 2 bases, and 9 bases separated the two germline ends. Germline V lookup: CDR1 MNHEY, CDR2 SVGAGI. This CDR3 contains 12 residues. The CDR3 loop reads CASRPSTDTQYF. The CDR3 DNA sequence: TGTGCCAGTCGTCCCTCCACAGATACGCAGTATTTT.

The rearrangement links TRBV5-6 to TRBJ2-3; possibly TRBD2 for D (6 bases). Germline V gene sequence: CDR1 SGHDT, CDR2 YYEEEE. The V end lost 1 base, the J end lost 3 bases, and 12 bases lay between the germline ends. This CDR3 is 15 amino acids long. CDR3 residues: CASSLRGAGTDTQYF. The DNA for the CDR3 is TGTGCCAGCAGCTTGAGGGGCGCGGGGACAGATACGCAGTATTTT.

This clone has only a few counts. This rearrangement joins TRBV6-1 to TRBJ1-2, with 7 bases identical to TRBD1. The germline gives CDR1 MNHNS, CDR2 SASEGT. The CDR3 runs to 15 residues. V lost 4 bases to trimming and J lost 2 bases; unmatched junction nucleotides: 7. The DNA of the CDR3 is TGTGCCAGCAGTGGGGGACAGTCATTCAACTATGGCTACACCTTC. Translating it yields CASSGGQSFNYGYTF.

In its sample, this clone was seen a few times. This rearrangement joins TRBV5-1 to TRBJ2-1, with 11 bases that match TRBD1. Per germline, CDR1 SGHRS and CDR2 YFSETQ. This CDR3 spans 16 amino acids. J gave up 3 bases and V 4 bases, and 6 bases lay outside the gene matches. The CDR3 loop reads CASSREGTGGYNEQFF. CDR3 in DNA: TGCGCCAGCAGCAGGGAGGGGACAGGGGGCTACAATGAGCAGTTCTTC.

V usage is TRBV7-9 and J usage is TRBJ2-5; 10 bases map to TRBD2. Per the germline V gene, CDR1 is SEHNR and CDR2 is FQNEAQ (reference sequence). The CDR3 is 16 residues long. The junction had 8 bases not matched to a gene; V was cut back by 2 bases and J by 5 bases. The CDR3 loop is CASSLSSGGLWETQYF. The DNA of the CDR3 is TGTGCCAGCAGCTTATCTAGCGGGGGACTCTGGGAGACCCAGTACTTC. Filled out from reference TRBV7-9 and TRBJ2-5, the complete variable domain reads DTGVSQNPRHKITKRGQNVTFRCDPISEHNRLYWYRQTLGQGPEFLTYFQNEAQLEKSRLLSDRFSAERPKGSFSTLEIQRTEQGDSAMYLCASSLSSGGLWETQYFGPGTRLLVL.

This sequence joins TRBV10-3 and TRBJ2-7; D call uncertain. This CDR3 region has 13 residues. Trimming left V 5 bases short and J 0 bases short, with 8 bases between. In germline, CDR1 is ENHRY, CDR2 SYGVKD. The CDR3 nucleotides read TGTGCCATCAGTACGGCAGTCTCCTACGAGCAGTACTTC. Translation gives CAISTAVSYEQYF.

This clone has only a few counts. The genes are TRBV7-8 and TRBJ1-5; TRBD1 might be the D (5 bases). Germline CDR1 and CDR2: SGHVS and FQNEAQ. The CDR3 length is 13 residues. The V end was cut by 5 bases, the J end by 3 bases, with 8 bases between. CDR3 in DNA: TGTGCCAGCAGCCTGACAGACAATCAGCCCCAGCATTTT. This translates into CASSLTDNQPQHF.

This clone appeared a few times. The chain combines TRBV19 with TRBJ1-1; 11 nucleotides agree with TRBD1. CDR1 LNHDA and CDR2 SQIVND come from the germline V gene (reference sequence). The ends lost 9 bases at V and 2 bases at J; junction bases unmatched: 5. The CDR3 runs to 14 residues. The chain's CDR3 is CASRTGGGNTEAFF. CDR3 nucleotide sequence: TGTGCCAGCAGGACAGGGGGCGGAAACACTGAAGCTTTCTTT.

The V and J genes are TRBV6-6 and TRBJ2-7, with TRBD2 matching over 12 bases. Germline-derived CDR1 and CDR2 are MNHNY and SVGAGI (reference sequence). With V trimmed by 6 bases and J by 0 bases, 6 bases remained unmatched. The CDR3 spans 16 residues. The CDR3 coding sequence is TGTGCCAGCAGGAGACTAGCGGGAGTTACCTCCTACGAGCAGTACTTC. It is translated as CASRRLAGVTSYEQYF.

The chain recombines TRBV10-1 with TRBJ2-5; weak D call: TRBD2 (5 bases). Trimming shortened V by 0 bases and J by 7 bases, and 15 bases separated the two germline ends. The germline V gene has CDR1 WNHNN and CDR2 SYGVQD (reference sequence). The length of the CDR3 is 15 residues. Written as DNA, the CDR3 is TGCGCCAGCAGTGAGTCACTAGGATCAATTGGGACCCAGTACTTC. Translating it yields CASSESLGSIGTQYF.

The genes are TRBV28 and TRBJ2-3; D could derive from TRBD1 or TRBD2 (6 bases each). The CDR3 length is 16 residues. V was trimmed by 6 bases and J by 0 bases, leaving 16 bases between them. Germline CDR1 and CDR2: MDHEN and SYDVKM. The DNA for the CDR3 is TGTGCCAGCAGCTCTTTCGGGGGCCTTAGCACAGATACGCAGTATTTT. Protein product: CASSSFGGLSTDTQYF.

DNA of the CDR3: TGTGCCAGCAGTGCGGGACTGAAAAATGAAAAACTGTTTTTT. The encoded protein is CASSAGLKNEKLFF. The chain uses TRBV2 and TRBJ1-4, with D tentatively TRBD1 (5 bases). The CDR3 has 14 amino acids. The V end was cut by 4 bases, the J end by 5 bases, with 11 bases between. CDR1 and CDR2 (germline): SNHLY, FYNNEI.

The genes are TRBV5-1 and TRBJ2-3; TRBD2 agrees at 13 bases. Germline V gene lookup returns CDR1 SGHRS and CDR2 YFSETQ. Unmatched junction bases numbered 3, after V lost 3 bases and J lost 5 bases. The CDR3 has 15 residues. The CDR3 here is CASSSTSGGLDTQYF. CDR3 DNA: TGCGCCAGCAGCTCGACTAGCGGGGGGTTAGATACGCAGTATTTT.

This chain connects TRBV7-3 to TRBJ2-1, with 9 bases fitting TRBD2. The ends lost 3 bases at V and 4 bases at J; junction bases unmatched: 4. Germline CDR1 reads SGHTA; CDR2 reads FQGTGA. The CDR3 is made up of 15 amino acids. CDR3 sequence (DNA): TGTGCCAGCAGCTTTAGCGGGGGAGAGTACAATGAGCAGTTCTTC. As protein: CASSFSGGEYNEQFF. The whole variable domain, filled in from reference TRBV7-3 and TRBJ2-1, reads GAGVSQTPSNKVTEKGKYVELRCDPISGHTALYWYRQSLGQGPEFLIYFQGTGAADDSGLPNDRFFAVRPEGSVSTLKIQRTERGDSAVYLCASSFSGGEYNEQFFGPGTRLTVL.

This chain links TRBV10-3 with TRBJ2-3; D unclear. This CDR3 spans 15 amino acids. Germline CDR1 reads ENHRY; CDR2 reads SYGVKD. The ends were cut back, 3 bases at V and 2 bases at J, with 12 bases in the middle. The CDR3 DNA reads as TGTGCCATCAGTGACCCCCTTGAGGACACAGATACGCAGTATTTT. Translating it yields CAISDPLEDTDTQYF.

The V and J genes are TRBV6-1 and TRBJ1-2; D unclear. Germline V gene sequence: CDR1 MNHNS, CDR2 SASEGT. Trimming stripped 2 bases from V and 4 bases from J, with 5 bases between. This CDR3 comprises 12 residues. The CDR3 protein is CASSERFYGYTF. The CDR3 DNA follows: TGTGCCAGCAGTGAAAGGTTCTATGGCTACACCTTC.

The V gene is TRBV5-1, the J gene TRBJ2-2; D possibly matches TRBD1 or TRBD2 (5 bases each). This CDR3 region has 16 residues. Germline CDR1 reads SGHRS; CDR2 reads YFSETQ. V was shortened by 0 bases and J by 3 bases, with 12 bases between the two germline ends. In nucleotides, the CDR3 is TGCGCCAGCAGCTTGGCGGGGCTCGGGTACACCGGGGAGCTGTTTTTT. Protein: CASSLAGLGYTGELFF. The entire variable domain, with the rest obtained from reference TRBV5-1 and TRBJ2-2, is as follows: KAGVTQTPRYLIKTRGQQVTLSCSPISGHRSVSWYQQTPGQGLQFLFEYFSETQRNKGNFPGRFSGRQFSNSRSEMNVSTLELGDSALYLCASSLAGLGYTGELFFGEGSRLTVL.

This chain uses TRBV19 with TRBJ1-5; D might be TRBD1 (5 bases). CDR1 and CDR2 (germline): LNHDA, SQIVND (reference sequence). CDR3 size: 15 residues. V lost 10 bases and J 1 base, leaving 17 bases between the germline ends. For the CDR3, the DNA is TGTGCCACCCAGAAGGGACCAGGGAGCAATCAGCCCCAGCATTTT. Protein: CATQKGPGSNQPQHF.

CDR3 region: CASSFSGVSYEQYF. CDR3 bases: TGTGCCAGTAGCTTCTCAGGTGTCTCCTACGAGCAGTACTTC. The chain links TRBV19 to TRBJ2-7; no definite D call. V was trimmed by 6 bases and J by 0 bases, leaving 12 bases between them. CDR1 is LNHDA and CDR2 is SQIVND in the germline V gene (reference sequence). This CDR3 spans 14 amino acids.

This sequence joins TRBV4-1 and TRBJ1-5, with 7 bases aligning to TRBD1. The CDR3 is 14 amino acids. Germline values: CDR1 MGHRA, CDR2 YSYEKL. Losses at the gene ends were 4 bases for V and 1 base for J; bases not matched to a gene: 1. The CDR3, as DNA: TGCGCCAGCAGCCGGGACAGAAGCAATCAGCCCCAGCATTTT. Its translation: CASSRDRSNQPQHF.

The V call is TRBV12-5, the J call TRBJ2-1; 8 bases map to TRBD2. This CDR3 region has 14 residues. Trimming cost V 6 bases and J 13 bases; bases outside gene matches: 14. CDR1 and CDR2 from the germline V gene are LGHNT and FRNRAP. Here the CDR3 DNA reads TGTGCTAGTGGGAAATCGGCGGGAGGCCCTCTACAGTTCTTC. It codes for CASGKSAGGPLQFF.

The J gene is TRBJ2-5, the V gene TRBV29-1, with 8 bases fitting TRBD1. The last part of the DNA fits TRBJ2-7 better; the J call may be wrong. The CDR3 is 14 amino acids. Germline V gene sequence: CDR1 SQVTM, CDR2 ANQGSEA. CDR3 in amino acids: CSVGTQGAGYEQYF. Here the CDR3 DNA reads TGCAGCGTTGGCACTCAGGGGGCAGGCTACGAGCAGTACTTC.

Regarding this clone: This may stem from a read error, because a much larger clone lies one nucleotide away. V is TRBV14 and J is TRBJ2-4; a possible D gene is TRBD1 (5 bases). Germline loops: CDR1 SGHDN, CDR2 FVKESK. This CDR3 contains 14 residues. The germline V and J ends were trimmed by 3 bases and 8 bases, with 14 bases remaining between them. The CDR3 DNA follows: TGTGCCAGCAGCCACAGGACCCTGGGGCACATTCAGTACTTC. This encodes CASSHRTLGHIQYF.

The chain uses TRBV25-1 and TRBJ2-1; a possible D gene is TRBD2 (6 bases). Looked up from germline, CDR1 is MGHDK and CDR2 is SYGVNS. Trimming removed 6 bases from V and 4 bases from J, with 16 bases in between. The length of the CDR3 is 15 residues. The CDR3 sequence: CASRGRRETYNEQFF. The CDR3 nucleotides read TGTGCCAGCAGAGGACGACGGGAGACTTACAATGAGCAGTTCTTC.